This T cell receptor beta chain came from a study of cytotoxic CD8 clonotypes in ibrutinib-treated CLL. Study-wide context: Mean yields were nearly 260,000 productive templates and roughly 94,000 productive rearrangements per sample. Study-wide points: Public clonotypes were uncommon and contracted or stayed stable on treatment. At ibrutinib response, clonality increased, and at progression it declined back toward baseline.

Assay used: immunoSEQ multiplex PCR; TCRdb lists only in-frame clones, some missing. Of 150,000 to 250,000 clones listed, roughly 72% were seen once; the top ten hold around 15%. On this clone: The antigen is undetermined.

Trimming left V 6 bases short and J 6 bases short, with 15 bases between. This CDR3 comprises 13 residues. Per the germline V gene, CDR1 is MNHEY and CDR2 is SVGAGI. The rearrangement links TRBV6-5 to TRBJ2-7, with D uncertain. The starting material was PBMCs, obtained after 24 months of ibrutinib treatment. The TCR sequence derives from a human donor with chronic lymphocytic leukemia. In DNA form, the CDR3 reads TGTGCCAGCAGAGCAACCGGGTCCAGCGAGCAGTACTTC. Amino acid sequence: CASRATGSSEQYF.